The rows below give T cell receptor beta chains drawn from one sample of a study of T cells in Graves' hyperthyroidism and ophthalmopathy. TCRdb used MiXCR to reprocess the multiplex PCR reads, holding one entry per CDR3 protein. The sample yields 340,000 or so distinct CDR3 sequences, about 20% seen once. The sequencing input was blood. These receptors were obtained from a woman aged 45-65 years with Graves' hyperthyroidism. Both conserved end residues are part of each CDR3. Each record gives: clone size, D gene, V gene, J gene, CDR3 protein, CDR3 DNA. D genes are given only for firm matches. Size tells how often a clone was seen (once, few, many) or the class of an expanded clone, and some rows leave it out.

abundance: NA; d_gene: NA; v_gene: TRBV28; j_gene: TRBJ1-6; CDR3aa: CASSFLIENSPLHF; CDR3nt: TGTGCCAGCAGTTTTTTGATTGAAAATTCACCCCTCCACTTT
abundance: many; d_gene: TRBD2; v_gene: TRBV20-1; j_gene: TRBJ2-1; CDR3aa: CSASELAGGSSYNEQFF; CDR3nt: TGCAGTGCTTCGGAACTAGCGGGAGGTAGCTCCTACAATGAGCAGTTCTTC
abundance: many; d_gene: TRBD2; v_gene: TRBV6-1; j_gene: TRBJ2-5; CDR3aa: CASRHGGGETQYF; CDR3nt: TGTGCCAGCCGGCACGGGGGAGGGGAGACCCAGTACTTC
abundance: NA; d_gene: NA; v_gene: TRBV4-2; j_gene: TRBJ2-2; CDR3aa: CASSSSLGGAGELFF; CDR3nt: TGTGCCAGCAGCTCCTCGCTGGGGGGCGCCGGGGAGCTGTTTTTT
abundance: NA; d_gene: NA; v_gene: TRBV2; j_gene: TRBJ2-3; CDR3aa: CASSGAGGTDTQYF; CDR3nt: TGTGCCAGCAGTGGGGCAGGGGGCACAGATACGCAGTATTTT
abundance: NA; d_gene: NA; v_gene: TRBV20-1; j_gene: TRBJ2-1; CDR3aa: CSASPPQGNEQFF; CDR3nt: TGCAGTGCTAGTCCTCCTCAAGGAAATGAGCAGTTCTTC
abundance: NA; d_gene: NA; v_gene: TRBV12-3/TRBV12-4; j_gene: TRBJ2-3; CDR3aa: CASSPLRPGDTDTQYF; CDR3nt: TGTGCCAGCAGTCCCTTAAGGCCGGGCGACACAGATACGCAGTATTTT
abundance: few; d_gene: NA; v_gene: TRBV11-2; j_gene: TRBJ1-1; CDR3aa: CASSLKGVNTEAFF; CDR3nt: TGTGCCAGCAGCTTAAAGGGGGTTAACACTGAAGCTTTCTTT
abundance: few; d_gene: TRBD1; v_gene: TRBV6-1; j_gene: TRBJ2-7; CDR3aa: CASRRDRGLSYEQYF; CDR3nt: TGTGCCAGCAGACGGGACAGGGGGCTTTCCTACGAGCAGTACTTC
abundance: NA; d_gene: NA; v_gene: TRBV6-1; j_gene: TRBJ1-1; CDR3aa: CASGRGFDTEAFF; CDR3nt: TGTGCCAGCGGACGGGGGTTTGACACTGAAGCTTTCTTT
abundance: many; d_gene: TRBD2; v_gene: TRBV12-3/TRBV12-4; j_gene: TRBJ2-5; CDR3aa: CASSPAGTSRRETQYF; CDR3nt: TGTGCCAGCAGCCCAGCGGGGACTAGCAGGAGGGAGACCCAGTACTTC
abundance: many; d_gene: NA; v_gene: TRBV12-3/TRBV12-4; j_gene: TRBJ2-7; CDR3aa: CASSLGPPSYEQYF; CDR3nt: TGTGCCAGCAGTTTAGGGCCGCCTTCCTACGAGCAGTACTTC
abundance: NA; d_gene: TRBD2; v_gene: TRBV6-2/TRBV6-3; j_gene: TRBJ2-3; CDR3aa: CASRGASGRPSSDTQYF; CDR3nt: TGTGCCAGCAGAGGGGCTAGCGGGAGGCCGTCGTCAGATACGCAGTATTTT
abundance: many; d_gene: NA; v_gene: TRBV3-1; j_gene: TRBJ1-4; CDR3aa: CASSPPPAEKLFF; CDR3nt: TGTGCCAGCAGCCCACCCCCCGCTGAAAAACTGTTTTTT
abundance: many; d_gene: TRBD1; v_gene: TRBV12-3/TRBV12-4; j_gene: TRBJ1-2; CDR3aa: CASSLALGQVGGYTF; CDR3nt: TGTGCCAGCAGTTTAGCGCTCGGACAGGTCGGCGGCTACACCTTC
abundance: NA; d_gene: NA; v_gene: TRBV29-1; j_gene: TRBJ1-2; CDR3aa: CSVALMQPLYGYTF; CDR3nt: TGCAGCGTTGCTCTGATGCAACCCCTCTATGGCTACACCTTC
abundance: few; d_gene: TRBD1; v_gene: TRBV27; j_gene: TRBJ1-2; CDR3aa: CASSGQGAAGYTF; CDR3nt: TGTGCCAGCAGTGGACAGGGGGCGGCTGGCTACACCTTC
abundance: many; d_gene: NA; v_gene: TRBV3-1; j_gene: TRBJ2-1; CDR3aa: CASSQERAGSYNEQFF; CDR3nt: TGTGCCAGCAGCCAAGAAAGGGCGGGGTCCTACAATGAGCAGTTCTTC
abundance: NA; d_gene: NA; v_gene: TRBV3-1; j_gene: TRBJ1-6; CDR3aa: CASSLGGRGSPLHF; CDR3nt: TGTGCCAGCAGCCTTGGGGGACGGGGATCACCCCTCCACTTT
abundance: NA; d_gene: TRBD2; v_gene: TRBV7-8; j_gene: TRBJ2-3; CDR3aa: CASSSGPREGGGGGTQYF; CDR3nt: TGTGCCAGCAGCTCCGGTCCGCGGGAGGGGGGGGGGGGGGGGACGCAGTATTTT
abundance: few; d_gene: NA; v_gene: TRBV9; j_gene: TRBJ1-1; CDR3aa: CASSVSGVSTEAFF; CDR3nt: TGTGCCAGCAGCGTATCGGGGGTTAGCACTGAAGCTTTCTTT
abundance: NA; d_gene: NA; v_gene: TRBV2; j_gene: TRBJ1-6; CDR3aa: CASSVRAVSPLHF; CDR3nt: TGTGCCAGCAGTGTTAGGGCAGTCTCACCCCTCCACTTT
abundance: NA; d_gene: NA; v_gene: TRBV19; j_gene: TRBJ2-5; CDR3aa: CARSGVGETQYF; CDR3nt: TGTGCGAGATCAGGGGTAGGGGAGACCCAGTACTTC
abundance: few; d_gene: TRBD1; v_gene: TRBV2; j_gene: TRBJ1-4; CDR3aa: CASSERQGNEKLFF; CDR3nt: TGTGCCAGCAGTGAAAGACAGGGGAATGAAAAACTGTTTTTT
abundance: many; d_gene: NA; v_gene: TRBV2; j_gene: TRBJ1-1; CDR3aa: CASSERFADMNTEAFF; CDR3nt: TGTGCCAGCAGTGAACGATTTGCGGACATGAACACTGAAGCTTTCTTT
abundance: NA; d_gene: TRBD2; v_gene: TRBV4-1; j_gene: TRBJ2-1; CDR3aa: CASSQVQTSGYNEQFF; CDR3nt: TGCGCCAGCAGCCAAGTTCAGACTAGCGGCTACAATGAGCAGTTCTTC
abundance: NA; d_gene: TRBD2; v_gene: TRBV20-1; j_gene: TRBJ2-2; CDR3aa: CSARDPLAGGSNTGELFF; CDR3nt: TGCAGTGCTAGAGACCCACTAGCGGGAGGATCGAACACCGGGGAGCTGTTTTTT
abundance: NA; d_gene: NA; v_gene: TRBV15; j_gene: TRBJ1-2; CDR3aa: CATSTAVGNYGYTF; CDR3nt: TGTGCCACCAGCACCGCGGTGGGGAACTATGGCTACACCTTC
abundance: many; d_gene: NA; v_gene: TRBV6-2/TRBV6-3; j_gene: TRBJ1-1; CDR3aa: CASSSGHTAFF; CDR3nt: TGTGCCAGCAGTTCCGGGCACACGGCTTTCTTT
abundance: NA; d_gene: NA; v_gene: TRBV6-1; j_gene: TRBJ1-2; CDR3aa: CASSKDGGYTF; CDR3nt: TGTGCCAGCAGCAAAGACGGTGGCTACACCTTC
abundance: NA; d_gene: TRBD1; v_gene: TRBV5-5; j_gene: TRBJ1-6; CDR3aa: CASSLSGTGTNSPLHF; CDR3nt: TGTGCCAGCAGCCTATCCGGGACAGGGACTAATTCACCCCTCCACTTT
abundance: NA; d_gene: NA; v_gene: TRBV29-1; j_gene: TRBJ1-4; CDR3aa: CSVAGGPATNEKLFF; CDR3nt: TGCAGCGTTGCCGGGGGACCGGCAACTAATGAAAAACTGTTTTTT
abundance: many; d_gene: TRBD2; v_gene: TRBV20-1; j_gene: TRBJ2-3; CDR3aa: CSARAGLAAPSTDTQYF; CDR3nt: TGCAGTGCTAGGGCGGGACTAGCGGCACCTAGCACAGATACGCAGTATTTT
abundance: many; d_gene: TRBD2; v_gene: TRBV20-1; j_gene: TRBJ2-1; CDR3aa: CSARGTALRAGGRNEQFF; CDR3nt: TGCAGTGCTAGAGGGACCGCCCTTAGAGCGGGAGGGCGCAATGAGCAGTTCTTC
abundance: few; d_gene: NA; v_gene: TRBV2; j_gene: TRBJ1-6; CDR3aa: CASSEDAQANSPLHF; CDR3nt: TGTGCCAGCAGTGAAGACGCGCAGGCTAATTCACCCCTCCACTTT
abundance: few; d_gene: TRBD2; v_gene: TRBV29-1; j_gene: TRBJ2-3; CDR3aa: CSVGVAGGAADTQYF; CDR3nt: TGCAGCGTTGGGGTAGCGGGGGGGGCCGCCGATACGCAGTATTTT
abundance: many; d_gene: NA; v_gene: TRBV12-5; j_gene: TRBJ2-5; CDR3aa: CASGLSVTQYF; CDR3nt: TGTGCTAGTGGTTTGTCCGTGACCCAGTACTTC
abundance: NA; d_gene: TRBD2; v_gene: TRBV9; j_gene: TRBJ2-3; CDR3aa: CASSVERDTDTQYF; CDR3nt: TGTGCCAGCAGCGTAGAGCGGGACACAGATACGCAGTATTTT
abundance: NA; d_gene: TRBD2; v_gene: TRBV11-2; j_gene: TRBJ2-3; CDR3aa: CASLSGRGYTDTQYF; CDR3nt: TGTGCCAGCCTGAGCGGGAGGGGTTACACAGATACGCAGTATTTT
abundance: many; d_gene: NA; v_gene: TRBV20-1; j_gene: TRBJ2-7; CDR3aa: CSAIQSSYEQYF; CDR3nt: TGCAGTGCTATTCAGTCCTCCTACGAGCAGTACTTC
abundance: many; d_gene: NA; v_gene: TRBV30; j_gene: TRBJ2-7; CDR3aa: CAWSGRYEQYF; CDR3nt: TGTGCCTGGAGTGGGCGCTACGAGCAGTACTTC
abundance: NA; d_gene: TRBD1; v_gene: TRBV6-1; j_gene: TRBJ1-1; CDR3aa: CASLGAAYGTGHTEAFF; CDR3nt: TGTGCCAGCTTAGGGGCGGCCTACGGGACAGGCCACACTGAAGCTTTCTTT
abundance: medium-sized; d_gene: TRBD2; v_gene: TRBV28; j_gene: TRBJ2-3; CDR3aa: CASWGTSGSIDTQYF; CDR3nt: TGTGCCAGCTGGGGGACTAGCGGGAGTATCGATACGCAGTATTTT
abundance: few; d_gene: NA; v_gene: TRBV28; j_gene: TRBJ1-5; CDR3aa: CASNDRNLGGSNQPQHF; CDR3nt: TGTGCCAGCAACGACAGGAACCTAGGAGGTAGCAATCAGCCCCAGCATTTT
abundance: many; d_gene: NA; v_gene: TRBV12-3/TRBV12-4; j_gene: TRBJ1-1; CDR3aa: CATRRESYTEAFF; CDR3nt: TGTGCCACCCGAAGGGAATCGTACACTGAAGCTTTCTTT
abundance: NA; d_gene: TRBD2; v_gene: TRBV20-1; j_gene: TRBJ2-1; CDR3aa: CSASPAGGQQFF; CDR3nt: TGCAGTGCTTCACCAGCGGGGGGCCAGCAGTTCTTC
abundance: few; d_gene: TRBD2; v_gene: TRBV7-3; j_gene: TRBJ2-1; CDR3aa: CASSPGGRSSYNEQFF; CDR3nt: TGTGCCAGCAGCCCTGGCGGGAGAAGCTCCTACAATGAGCAGTTCTTC
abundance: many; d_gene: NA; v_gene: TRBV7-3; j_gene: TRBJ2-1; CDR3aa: CASSPMGAEEQFF; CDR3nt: TGTGCCAGCAGCCCGATGGGGGCCGAGGAGCAGTTCTTC
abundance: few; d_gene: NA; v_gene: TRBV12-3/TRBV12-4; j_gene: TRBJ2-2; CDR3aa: CASSLSNTRELFF; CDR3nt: TGTGCCAGCAGTTTGAGCAACACCAGGGAGCTGTTTTTT
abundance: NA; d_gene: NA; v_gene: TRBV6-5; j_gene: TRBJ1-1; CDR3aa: CASSSPGSNTEAFF; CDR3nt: TGTGCCAGCAGTTCCCCTGGTTCGAACACTGAAGCTTTCTTT
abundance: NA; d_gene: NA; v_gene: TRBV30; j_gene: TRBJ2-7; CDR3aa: CAWSVQQGRYEQYF; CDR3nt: TGTGCCTGGAGTGTACAGCAGGGGCGCTACGAGCAGTACTTC
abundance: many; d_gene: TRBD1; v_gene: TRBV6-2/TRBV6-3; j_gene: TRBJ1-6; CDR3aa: CASGDRGGSPLHF; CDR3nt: TGTGCCAGCGGAGACAGGGGCGGTTCACCCCTCCACTTT
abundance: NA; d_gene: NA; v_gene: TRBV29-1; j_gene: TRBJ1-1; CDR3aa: CSAEQGSEAFF; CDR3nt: TGCAGCGCTGAACAGGGTTCGGAAGCTTTCTTT